This TCR beta chain was captured in a study of post-analysis software for immune sequencing data. Overall study results and limits: Controls showed lower frequencies than patients for several TRBV segments, and TRBV5-6, TRBV5-1 and TRBV20-1 were among these.

Germline V gives CDR1 DFQATT, CDR2 SNEGSKA (reference sequence). The CDR3 contains 14 residues. Trimming pared 4 bases from V and 5 bases from J, leaving 17 bases between. Unique molecular identifiers were built into the TCR beta cDNA libraries. One entry per CDR3 protein, called by TCRdb with MiXCR from the PCR reads. The top ten hold more than 0.45% of the sample, which has over 700,000 distinct CDR3 sequences, about 32% seen once. Notes on this clonotype: Its antigen is undetermined.

The TCR sequence derives from a girl aged 5 to 17 with multiple sclerosis. The chain joins TRBV20-1 to TRBJ2-5; D might be TRBD2 (6 bases). What was sequenced was blood. The CDR3 coding sequence is TGCAGTGCTAAGGAAAGCGGAGGGCGGGAGACCCAGTACTTC. This gives the protein CSAKESGGRETQYF.